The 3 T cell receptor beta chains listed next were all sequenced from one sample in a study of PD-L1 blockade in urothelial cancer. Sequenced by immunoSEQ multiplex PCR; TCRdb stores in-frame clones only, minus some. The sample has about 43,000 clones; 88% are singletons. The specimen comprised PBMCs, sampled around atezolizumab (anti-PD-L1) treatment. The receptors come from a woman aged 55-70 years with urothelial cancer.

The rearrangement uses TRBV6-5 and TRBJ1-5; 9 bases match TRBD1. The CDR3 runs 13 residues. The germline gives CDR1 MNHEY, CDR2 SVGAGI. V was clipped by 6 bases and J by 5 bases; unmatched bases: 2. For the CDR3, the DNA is TGTGCCAGCAGGGGACAGGGTGATCAGCCCCAGCATTTT. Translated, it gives CASRGQGDQPQHF.

CDR3 in amino acids: CSATSTDTQYF. CDR3 coding DNA: TGCAGTGCTACTTCCACAGATACGCAGTATTTT. The chain uses TRBV20-1 and TRBJ2-3; D remains ambiguous. There are 11 residues in the CDR3. Germline V gene data show CDR1 as DFQATT and CDR2 as SNEGSKA (reference sequence). The V and J ends lost 4 bases and 2 bases respectively, with 4 bases between them.

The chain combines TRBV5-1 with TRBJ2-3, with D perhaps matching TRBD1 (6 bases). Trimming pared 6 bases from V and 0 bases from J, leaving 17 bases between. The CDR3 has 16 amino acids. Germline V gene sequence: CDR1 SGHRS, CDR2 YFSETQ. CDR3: CASTTSGTRSTDTQYF. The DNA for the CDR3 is TGCGCCAGCACGACATCCGGGACACGTAGCACAGATACGCAGTATTTT.